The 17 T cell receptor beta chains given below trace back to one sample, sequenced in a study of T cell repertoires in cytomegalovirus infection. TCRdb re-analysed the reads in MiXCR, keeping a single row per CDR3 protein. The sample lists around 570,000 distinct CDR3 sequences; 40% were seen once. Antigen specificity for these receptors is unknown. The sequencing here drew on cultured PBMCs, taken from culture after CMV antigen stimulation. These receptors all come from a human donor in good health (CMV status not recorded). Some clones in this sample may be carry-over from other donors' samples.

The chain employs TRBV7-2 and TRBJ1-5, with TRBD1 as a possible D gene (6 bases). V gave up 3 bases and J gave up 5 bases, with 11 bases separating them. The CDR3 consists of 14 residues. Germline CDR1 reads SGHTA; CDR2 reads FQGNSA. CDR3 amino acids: CASSLWGADQPQHF. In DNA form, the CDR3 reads TGTGCCAGCAGCTTGTGGGGGGCTGATCAGCCCCAGCATTTT.

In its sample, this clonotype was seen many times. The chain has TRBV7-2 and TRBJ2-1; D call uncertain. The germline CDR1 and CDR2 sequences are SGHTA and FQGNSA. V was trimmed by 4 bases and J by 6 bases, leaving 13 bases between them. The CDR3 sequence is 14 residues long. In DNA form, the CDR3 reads TGTGCCAGCAGCTCCCGGACCGGGCCCAATGAGCAGTTCTTC. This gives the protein CASSSRTGPNEQFF.

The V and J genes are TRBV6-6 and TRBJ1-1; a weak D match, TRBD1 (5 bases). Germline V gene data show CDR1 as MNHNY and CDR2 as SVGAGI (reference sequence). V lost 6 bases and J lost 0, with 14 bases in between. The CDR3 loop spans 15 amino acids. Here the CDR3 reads CASRDSLPMNTEAFF. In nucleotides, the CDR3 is TGTGCCAGCAGAGACAGTCTACCCATGAACACTGAAGCTTTCTTT.

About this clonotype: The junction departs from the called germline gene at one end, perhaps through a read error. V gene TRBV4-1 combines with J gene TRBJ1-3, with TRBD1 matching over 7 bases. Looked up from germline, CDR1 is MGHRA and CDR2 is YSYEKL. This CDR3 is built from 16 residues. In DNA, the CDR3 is TGTGCCAGCAGCCAAGACCAACAGGGGTCTGGAAACACCATATATTTT. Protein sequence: CASSQDQQGSGNTIYF.

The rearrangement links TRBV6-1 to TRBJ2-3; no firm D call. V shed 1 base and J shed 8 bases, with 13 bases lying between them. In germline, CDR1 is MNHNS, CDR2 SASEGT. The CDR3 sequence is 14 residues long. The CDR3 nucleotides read TGTGCCAGCAGTGAAGACGCTCGAGCACGTACGCAGTATTTT. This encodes CASSEDARARTQYF.

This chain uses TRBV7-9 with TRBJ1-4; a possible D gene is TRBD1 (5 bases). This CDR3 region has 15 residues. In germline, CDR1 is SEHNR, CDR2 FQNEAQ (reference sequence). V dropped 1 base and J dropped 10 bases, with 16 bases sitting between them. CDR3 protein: CASSLGRGRQGKLFF. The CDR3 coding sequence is TGTGCCAGCAGCTTAGGGAGGGGTCGCCAAGGAAAACTGTTTTTT.

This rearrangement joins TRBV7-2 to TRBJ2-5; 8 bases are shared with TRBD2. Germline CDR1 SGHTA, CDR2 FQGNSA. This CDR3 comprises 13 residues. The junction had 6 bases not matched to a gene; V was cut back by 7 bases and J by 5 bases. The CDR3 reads CASTLGGAETQYF. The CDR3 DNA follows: TGTGCCAGCACCCTCGGGGGGGCGGAGACCCAGTACTTC.

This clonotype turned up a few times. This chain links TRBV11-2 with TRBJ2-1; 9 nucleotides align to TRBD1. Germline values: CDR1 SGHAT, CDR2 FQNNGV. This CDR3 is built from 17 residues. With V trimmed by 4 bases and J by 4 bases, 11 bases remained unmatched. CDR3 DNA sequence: TGTGCCAGCAGCTCAGACCGGGACAGGGCCCGGTACAATGAGCAGTTCTTC. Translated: CASSSDRDRARYNEQFF.

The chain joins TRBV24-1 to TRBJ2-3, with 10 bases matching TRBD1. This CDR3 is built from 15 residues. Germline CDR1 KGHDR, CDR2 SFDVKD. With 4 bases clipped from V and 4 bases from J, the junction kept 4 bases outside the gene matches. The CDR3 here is CATSEPGQGSDTQYF. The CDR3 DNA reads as TGTGCCACCAGTGAGCCGGGACAGGGGTCAGATACGCAGTATTTT.

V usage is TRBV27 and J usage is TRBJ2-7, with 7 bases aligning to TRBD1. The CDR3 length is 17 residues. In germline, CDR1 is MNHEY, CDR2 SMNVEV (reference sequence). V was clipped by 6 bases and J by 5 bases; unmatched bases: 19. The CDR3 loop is CASSQGVRPYIPDEQYF. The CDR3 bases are TGTGCCAGCAGCCAGGGGGTCCGGCCTTATATTCCGGACGAGCAGTACTTC.

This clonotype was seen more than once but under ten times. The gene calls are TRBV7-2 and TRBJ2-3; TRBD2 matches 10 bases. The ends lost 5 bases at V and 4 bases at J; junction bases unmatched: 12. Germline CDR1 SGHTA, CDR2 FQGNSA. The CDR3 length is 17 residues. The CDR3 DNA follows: TGTGCCAGCAGCCTTCGGCCAGCGGGGGGGTTGTCAGATACGCAGTATTTT. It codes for CASSLRPAGGLSDTQYF.

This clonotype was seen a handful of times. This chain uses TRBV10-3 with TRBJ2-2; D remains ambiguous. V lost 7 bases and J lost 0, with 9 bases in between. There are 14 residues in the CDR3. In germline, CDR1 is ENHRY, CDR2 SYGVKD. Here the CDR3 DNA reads TGTGCCATCAAACGACGGACGAACACCGGGGAGCTGTTTTTT. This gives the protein CAIKRRTNTGELFF.

The CDR3 region is CASSLKGSNEKLFF. In nucleotides, the CDR3 is TGTGCCAGCAGCCTGAAGGGGAGTAATGAAAAACTGTTTTTT. This chain uses TRBV7-6 with TRBJ1-4; TRBD1 is a possible D gene (5 bases). CDR1 SGHVS and CDR2 FNYEAQ come from the germline V gene. The length of the CDR3 is 14 residues. Trimming shortened V by 5 bases and J by 4 bases, and 11 bases separated the two germline ends.

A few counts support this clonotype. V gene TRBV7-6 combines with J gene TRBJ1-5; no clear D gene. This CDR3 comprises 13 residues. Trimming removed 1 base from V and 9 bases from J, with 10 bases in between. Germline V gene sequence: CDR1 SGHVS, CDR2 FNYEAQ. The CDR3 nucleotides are TGTGCCAGCAGCTTAGAAGGGTTTGGGCCCCAGCATTTT. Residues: CASSLEGFGPQHF.

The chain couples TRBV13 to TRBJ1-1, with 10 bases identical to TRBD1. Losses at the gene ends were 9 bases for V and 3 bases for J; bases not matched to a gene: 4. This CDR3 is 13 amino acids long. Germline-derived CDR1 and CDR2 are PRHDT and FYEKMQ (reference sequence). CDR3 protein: CARRTGGYTEAFF. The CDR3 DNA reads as TGTGCCAGAAGGACAGGGGGATACACTGAAGCTTTCTTT.

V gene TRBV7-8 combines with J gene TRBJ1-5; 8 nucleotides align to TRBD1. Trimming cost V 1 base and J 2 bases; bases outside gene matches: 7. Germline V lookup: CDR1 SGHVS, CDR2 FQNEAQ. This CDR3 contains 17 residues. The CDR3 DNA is TGTGCCAGCAGCTTAGGTACCACGACAGGGGGCAATCAGCCCCAGCATTTT. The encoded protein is CASSLGTTTGGNQPQHF.

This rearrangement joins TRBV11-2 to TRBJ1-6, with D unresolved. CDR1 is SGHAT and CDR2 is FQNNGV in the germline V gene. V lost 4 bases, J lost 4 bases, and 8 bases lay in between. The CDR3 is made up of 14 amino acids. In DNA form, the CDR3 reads TGTGCCAGCAGCTACGGGATTTATAATTCACCCCTCCACTTT. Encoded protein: CASSYGIYNSPLHF. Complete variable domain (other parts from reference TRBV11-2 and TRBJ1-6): EAGVAQSPRYKIIEKRQSVAFWCNPISGHATLYWYQQILGQGPKLLIQFQNNGVVDDSQLPKDRFSAERLKGVDSTLKIQPAKLEDSAVYLCASSYGIYNSPLHFGNGTRLTVT.